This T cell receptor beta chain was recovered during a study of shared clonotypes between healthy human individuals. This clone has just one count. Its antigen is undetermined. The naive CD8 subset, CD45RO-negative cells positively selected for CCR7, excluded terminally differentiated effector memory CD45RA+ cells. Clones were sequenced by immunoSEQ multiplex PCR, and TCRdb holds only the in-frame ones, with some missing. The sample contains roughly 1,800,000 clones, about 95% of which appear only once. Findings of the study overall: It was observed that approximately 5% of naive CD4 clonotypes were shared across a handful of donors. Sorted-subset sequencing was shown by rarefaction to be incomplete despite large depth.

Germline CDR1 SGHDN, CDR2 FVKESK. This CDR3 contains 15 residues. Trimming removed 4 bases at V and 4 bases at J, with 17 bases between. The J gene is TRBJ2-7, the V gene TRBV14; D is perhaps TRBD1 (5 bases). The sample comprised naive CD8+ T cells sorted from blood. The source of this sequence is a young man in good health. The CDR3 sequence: CASSPWTKPGYEQYF. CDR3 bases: TGTGCCAGCAGCCCCTGGACAAAACCTGGGTACGAGCAGTACTTC.